This T cell receptor beta chain was captured in a study of blood T cell repertoires in COVID-19. Overall study: Samples taken during acute and convalescent COVID-19 were collected in the United States, Italy and Spain. The analysed material was cDNA or gDNA that came from T cells, B-cell-depleted T cells, or PBMCs.

Trimming shortened V by 1 base and J by 6 bases, and 10 bases separated the two germline ends. The CDR3 runs to 15 residues. CDR1 SGHTA and CDR2 FQGTGA come from the germline V gene. Original processing methods: It was from reference gene primer amplification that nucleated cell counts were estimated. Assay used: immunoSEQ multiplex PCR; TCRdb lists only in-frame clones, some missing. The V and J calls and clone size were taken over from that table, and D and trimming were inferred from the DNA. The sample carries 150,000 to 200,000 clones, less than 90% recorded once. The origin of this receptor is a man in his 70s with active or convalescent COVID-19. The V and J genes are TRBV7-3 and TRBJ1-6; unclear D gene. The material sequenced was peripheral blood. The CDR3 nucleotides are TGTGCCAGCAGCTTAAACCCAGGAACTAATTCACCCCTCCACTTT. Translating gives CASSLNPGTNSPLHF. Full variable domain (rest looked up from reference TRBV7-3 and TRBJ1-6): GAGVSQTPSNKVTEKGKYVELRCDPISGHTALYWYRQSLGQGPEFLIYFQGTGAADDSGLPNDRFFAVRPEGSVSTLKIQRTERGDSAVYLCASSLNPGTNSPLHFGNGTRLTVT.